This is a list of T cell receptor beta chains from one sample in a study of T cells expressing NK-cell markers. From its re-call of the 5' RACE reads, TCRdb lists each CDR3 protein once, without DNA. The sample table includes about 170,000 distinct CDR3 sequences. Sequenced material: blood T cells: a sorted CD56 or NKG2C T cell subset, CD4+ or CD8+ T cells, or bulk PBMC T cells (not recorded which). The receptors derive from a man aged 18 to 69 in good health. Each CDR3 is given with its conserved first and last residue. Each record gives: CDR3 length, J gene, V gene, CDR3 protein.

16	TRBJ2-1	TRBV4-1	CASSQGQAGAANEQFF
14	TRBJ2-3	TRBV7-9	CASNVGGDTDTQYF
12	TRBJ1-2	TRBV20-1	CSFRQGMGGYTF
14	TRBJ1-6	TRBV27	CASSLPTRGSPLHF
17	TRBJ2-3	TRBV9	CASSVARSGGDTDTQYF
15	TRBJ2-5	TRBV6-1	CASSHRQGRGETQYF
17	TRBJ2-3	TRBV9	CASSVEHSGGSTDTQYF
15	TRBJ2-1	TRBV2	CASSSVGPRYNEQFF
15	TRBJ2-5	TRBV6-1	CASSRLEAPQETQYF
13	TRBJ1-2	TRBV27	CASRPSFGYGYTF
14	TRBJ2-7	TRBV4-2	CASSPGLAGYEQYF
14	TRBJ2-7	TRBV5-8	CASSLGQGRREQYF
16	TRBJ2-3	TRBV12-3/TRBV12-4	CASSLGVVAQTDTQYF
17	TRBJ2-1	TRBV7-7	CASSPRGGPSSYNEQFF
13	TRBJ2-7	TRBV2	CASTGGSPYEQYF
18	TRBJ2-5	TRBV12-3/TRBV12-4	CASSLGAGLAGVQETQYF
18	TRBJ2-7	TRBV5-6	CASSPKPAWERGFYEQYF
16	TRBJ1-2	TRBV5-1	CASSLDGGQAGYGYTF
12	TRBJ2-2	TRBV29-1	CSITGNTGELFF
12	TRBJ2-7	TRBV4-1	CASSHTNNEQYF
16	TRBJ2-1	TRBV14	CASSQDVGANLGEQFF
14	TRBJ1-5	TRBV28	CASQKPPSNQPQHF
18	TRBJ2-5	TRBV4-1	CASSPNFSGTQPVETQYF
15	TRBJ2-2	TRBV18	CASSPPQGDTGELFF
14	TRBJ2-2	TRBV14	CASSQADFAGELFF
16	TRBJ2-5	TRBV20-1	CSARARGEVGQETQYF
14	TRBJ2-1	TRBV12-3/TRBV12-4	CASSLFRPNNEQFF
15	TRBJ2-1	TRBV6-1	CASSAGLAPYNEQFF
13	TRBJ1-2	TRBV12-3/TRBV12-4	CASSQGTADGYTF
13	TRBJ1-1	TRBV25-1	CASCGQGVGIAFF
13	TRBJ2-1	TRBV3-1	CASSHGTVNEQFF
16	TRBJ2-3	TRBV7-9	CASSPRTSGTIDTQYF
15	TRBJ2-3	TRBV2	CASSEARSLTDTQYF
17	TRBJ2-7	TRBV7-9	CASSVPTSGVTTYEQYF
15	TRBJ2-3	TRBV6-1	CASKTLAVGTDTQYF
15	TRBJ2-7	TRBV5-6	CASSLWLAGTYEQYF
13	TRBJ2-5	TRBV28	CASSFSGKETQYF
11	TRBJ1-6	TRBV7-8	CASRGNSPLHF
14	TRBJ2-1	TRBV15	CATSRDGGWNEQFF
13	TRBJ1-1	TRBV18	CASKDRANTEAFF
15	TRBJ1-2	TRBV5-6	CASSGGTGVFYGYTF
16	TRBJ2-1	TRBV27	CASSLTTRGATNEQFF
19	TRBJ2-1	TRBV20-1	CSARDSATSGSSSYNEQFF
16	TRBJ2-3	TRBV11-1	CASSSWDRGRGDTQYF